The sequence of this TCR beta chain was determined in a study of early T cells in non-severe SARS-CoV-2 infection. Study summary: The study sequenced bulk RNA from unsorted whole blood, with chains unpaired.

Study results and limitations: Matching results from VDJdb favored anti-spike CD8 responses, leaving private and CD4 specificities undetected.

This clonotype turned up a few times. Its antigen is unknown. Germline CDR1 SGHTA, CDR2 FQGNSA. The CDR3 totals 13 residues. After removal of 5 bases from V and 10 bases from J, the junction contained 7 bases not matched to a gene. Unique molecular identifiers tagged individual cDNA molecules. Each CDR3 protein gets one entry after TCRdb re-called the 5' RACE reads with MiXCR. In the table there are some 77,000 distinct CDR3 sequences, around 12% of which are singletons. Material: whole blood, obtained at baseline. The TCR comes from an adult who was a healthcare worker with PCR-confirmed SARS-CoV-2 infection or an uninfected control (not recorded which). The donor label of this sample is uncertain. V is TRBV7-2 and J is TRBJ2-1; 8 nucleotides align to TRBD2. CDR3 DNA: TGTGCCAGCAGCGCCGCGCTAGCGGGCGAGCAGTTCTTC. Translating it yields CASSAALAGEQFF. The full variable domain, in which reference TRBV7-2 and TRBJ2-1 provide the parts outside the CDR3, is GAGVSQSPSNKVTEKGKDVELRCDPISGHTALYWYRQSLGQGLEFLIYFQGNSAPDKSGLPSDRFSAERTGGSVSTLTIQRTQQEDSAVYLCASSAALAGEQFFGPGTRLTVL.